Shown below are 7 T cell receptor beta chains from a single sample sequenced in a study of T cell repertoires in cytomegalovirus infection (dated by TCRdb to between 2018 and 2021). The meaning of the sample's treatment or condition label: in vitro stimulation with specific CMV peptide epitopes to enrich CMV-specific T cells. No antigen is known for these receptors. Instrument used: Illumina HiSeq 1500. TCRdb handled the public reads itself, with Q25 trimming in fastp and clone calling in MiXCR, and kept productive beta chains. Rows are combined by CDR3 protein, so each entry shows the most common genes and DNA. In this sample the table shows around 900,000 distinct CDR3 sequences, around 30% of which occur a single time. The top ten clonotypes cover about 14% of the sample. The sequencing here drew on cultured CD8+ T cells from PBMCs, taken from culture after CMV antigen stimulation. These receptors were obtained from a human donor in good health (CMV status not recorded). Some clones in this sample may be carry-over from other donors' samples.

This clonotype has more than one count but fewer than ten. This rearrangement joins TRBV7-9 to TRBJ1-4; 8 positions match TRBD1. Unmatched junction bases numbered 4, after V lost 3 bases and J lost 7 bases. The CDR3 covers 14 residues. Germline-derived CDR1 and CDR2 are SEHNR and FQNEAQ (reference sequence). In nucleotides, the CDR3 is TGTGCCAGCAGCTTCAGGGGGCGCGGTGAAAAACTGTTTTTT. Its protein product is CASSFRGRGEKLFF.

The chain uses TRBV7-9 and TRBJ2-7; 7 nucleotides align to TRBD2. The V gene's germline CDR1 is SEHNR and CDR2 FQNEAQ (reference sequence). The CDR3 runs to 13 residues. V shed 2 bases, J shed 6 bases, and the junction held 4 bases outside the gene matches. As DNA, the CDR3 is TGTGCCAGCAGCTTAAGCGGGGTCCGCGAGCAGTACGTC. This translates into CASSLSGVREQYV.

This clonotype was seen a few times. The chain couples TRBV19 to TRBJ2-2; the D gene is possibly TRBD1 (6 bases). V gave up 3 bases and J gave up 6 bases, with 17 bases separating them. The CDR3 is made up of 16 amino acids. Germline V gives CDR1 LNHDA, CDR2 SQIVND (reference sequence). CDR3 residues: CASSMVRTEDAGELFF. The CDR3 bases are TGTGCCAGTAGTATGGTTAGGACAGAGGACGCCGGGGAGCTGTTTTTT. Filled out from reference TRBV19 and TRBJ2-2, the complete variable domain reads DGGITQSPKYLFRKEGQNVTLSCEQNLNHDAMYWYRQDPGQGLRLIYYSQIVNDFQKGDIAEGYSVSREKKESFPLTVTSAQKNPTAFYLCASSMVRTEDAGELFFGEGSRLTVL.

This chain joins TRBV28 and TRBJ1-2; 11 bases fit TRBD1. The CDR3 is 14 residues long. Germline V lookup: CDR1 MDHEN, CDR2 SYDVKM. The V and J ends lost 6 bases and 5 bases, in that order; junction bases with no gene match: 5. CDR3 region: CASRMDRGLYGYTF. The CDR3 region has the DNA TGTGCCAGCAGAATGGACAGGGGGCTGTATGGCTACACCTTC.

This clonotype was counted only a few times. The J gene is TRBJ1-1, the V gene TRBV28; D gene ambiguous. Germline CDR1 MDHEN, CDR2 SYDVKM. The V and J ends lost 3 bases and 4 bases respectively, with 12 bases between them. This CDR3 is 14 amino acids long. The DNA of the CDR3 is TGTGCCAGCAGTTTGACCATGATGGGCACTGAAGCTTTCTTT. This encodes CASSLTMMGTEAFF. The complete variable domain, with remaining parts taken from reference TRBV28 and TRBJ1-1, reads DVKVTQSSRYLVKRTGEKVFLECVQDMDHENMFWYRQDPGLGLRLIYFSYDVKMKEKGDIPEGYSVSREKKERFSLILESASTNQTSMYLCASSLTMMGTEAFFGQGTRLTVV.

The chain joins TRBV7-9 to TRBJ1-1; tentative D call: TRBD1 (5 bases). This CDR3 region has 14 residues. The V gene's germline CDR1 is SEHNR and CDR2 FQNEAQ (reference sequence). V was shortened by 4 bases and J by 1 base, with 10 bases between the two germline ends. DNA of the CDR3: TGTGCCAGCAGCTCCGACAGACCGAACACTGAAGCTTTCTTT. It translates to CASSSDRPNTEAFF.

The rearrangement uses TRBV7-9 and TRBJ2-7; 10 bases align to TRBD1. The CDR3 extends over 15 amino acids. The germline V gene encodes CDR1 SEHNR and CDR2 FQNEAQ (reference sequence). V was clipped by 4 bases and J by 4 bases; unmatched bases: 7. CDR3 residues: CASSSKDRGDYEQYV. DNA for the CDR3: TGTGCCAGCAGCTCTAAGGACAGGGGGGATTACGAGCAGTACGTC.